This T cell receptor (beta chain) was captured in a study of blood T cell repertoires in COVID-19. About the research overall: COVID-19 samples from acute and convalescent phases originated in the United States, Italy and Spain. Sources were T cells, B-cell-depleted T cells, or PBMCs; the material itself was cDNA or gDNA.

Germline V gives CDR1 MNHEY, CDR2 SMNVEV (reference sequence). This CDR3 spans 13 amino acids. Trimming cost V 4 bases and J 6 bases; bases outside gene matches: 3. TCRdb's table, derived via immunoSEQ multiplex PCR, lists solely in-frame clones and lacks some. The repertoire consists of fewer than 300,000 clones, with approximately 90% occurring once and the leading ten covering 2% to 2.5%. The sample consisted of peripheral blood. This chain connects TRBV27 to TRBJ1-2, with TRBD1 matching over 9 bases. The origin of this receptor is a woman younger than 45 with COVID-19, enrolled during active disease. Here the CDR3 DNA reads TGTGCCAGCAGTTCCCGGGACAGGGATGGCTACACCTTC. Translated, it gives CASSSRDRDGYTF.